The 10 T cell receptor beta chains listed next were all sequenced from one sample in a study of sequential checkpoint blockade in melanoma. Sequencing was performed with immunoSEQ multiplex PCR; in TCRdb, only in-frame clones are kept and a portion is missing. Of about 10,000 clones listed, 70% to 85% are singletons. Treatment specified: randomized to nivolumab then ipilimumab (arm A) or the reverse (arm B). Specimen: CD8+ T cells sorted from blood (inferred from file names), collected from a patient given nivolumab and ipilimumab in sequence. Source of these receptors: a human donor with melanoma.

The chain joins TRBV7-2 to TRBJ2-7; 7 bases map to TRBD1. V shed 6 bases, J shed 2 bases, and the junction held 7 bases outside the gene matches. CDR1 SGHTA and CDR2 FQGNSA come from the germline V gene. The CDR3 loop spans 14 amino acids. The DNA for the CDR3 is TGTGCCAGCAGGGGAAGACAGGGACCCTACGAGCAGTACTTC. Its protein is CASRGRQGPYEQYF.

This clone was detected only a few times. V is TRBV4-3 and J is TRBJ2-7, with TRBD1 identical over 7 bases. The CDR3 has 15 amino acids. Germline CDR1 reads LGHNA; CDR2 reads YSLEER. Trimming removed 3 bases from V and 2 bases from J; junction bases left unmatched: 7. CDR3 region: CASSQEPTGPYEQYF. The CDR3, as DNA: TGCGCCAGCAGCCAGGAACCGACAGGGCCCTACGAGCAGTACTTC.

This clone has a handful of counts. This chain uses TRBV4-3 with TRBJ1-2; maybe TRBD1 (5 bases). The CDR3 spans 15 residues. The germline gives CDR1 LGHNA, CDR2 YSLEER. Trimming removed 1 base at V and 2 bases at J, with 11 bases between. Written as DNA, the CDR3 is TGCGCCAGCAGCCAAGCTTCAGGGTTGAACTATGGCTACACCTTC. Protein: CASSQASGLNYGYTF.

This rearrangement joins TRBV27 to TRBJ2-7; tentatively, D is TRBD1 (5 bases). Trimming removed 6 bases from V and 4 bases from J, with 16 bases in between. The germline gives CDR1 MNHEY, CDR2 SMNVEV (reference sequence). The CDR3 length is 14 residues. CDR3 loop: CASSLRAGLYEQYF. The CDR3 DNA is TGTGCCAGCAGCCTTAGGGCAGGGCTGTACGAGCAGTACTTC.

The chain has TRBV5-8 and TRBJ2-7, with 7 bases identical to TRBD2. Trimming took 1 base from V and 5 from J; bases not matched to a gene: 0. The CDR3 sequence is 12 residues long. The germline gives CDR1 SGHTS, CDR2 YDEGEE. The CDR3 protein is CASSLSGNEQYF. DNA of the CDR3: TGTGCCAGCAGCTTGAGCGGGAACGAGCAGTACTTC.

The CDR3 protein is CASSLWDRGPPYEQYF. In DNA, the CDR3 is TGTGCCAGCAGTTTATGGGACAGGGGGCCTCCCTACGAGCAGTACTTC. The chain recombines TRBV28 with TRBJ2-7; 11 bases map to TRBD1. Germline V gene data show CDR1 as MDHEN and CDR2 as SYDVKM. With 0 bases clipped from V and 2 bases from J, the junction kept 3 bases outside the gene matches. The CDR3 is made up of 16 amino acids.

The chain recombines TRBV6-1 with TRBJ2-7; perhaps TRBD1 as D (6 bases). Trimming cost V 4 bases and J 3 bases, with 13 bases left between them. This CDR3 has 14 residues. Germline V lookup: CDR1 MNHNS, CDR2 SASEGT. The DNA for the CDR3 is TGTGCCAGCAGTGCCATAGGGGGTATCTACGAGCAGTACTTC. Encoded protein: CASSAIGGIYEQYF.

The gene calls are TRBV6-5 and TRBJ1-6; TRBD1 might be the D (6 bases). Trimming shortened V by 0 bases and J by 9 bases, and 12 bases separated the two germline ends. This CDR3 spans 15 amino acids. Germline V gives CDR1 MNHEY, CDR2 SVGAGI. CDR3 nucleotides: TGTGCCAGCAGTTACTCGGGAGGGGGAGGTTCACCCCTCCACTTT. This codes for CASSYSGGGGSPLHF.

In its sample, this clone was seen a few times. The chain has TRBV19 and TRBJ1-2, with D perhaps TRBD1 (6 bases). In germline, CDR1 is LNHDA, CDR2 SQIVND (reference sequence). V was shortened by 5 bases and J by 8 bases, with 9 bases between the two germline ends. The CDR3 totals 11 residues. CDR3 sequence: CASSPGTGYTF. DNA of the CDR3: TGTGCCAGTAGTCCCGGGACAGGCTACACCTTC.

The genes are TRBV7-6 and TRBJ1-2; 9 bases agree with TRBD1. The CDR3 has 17 amino acids. V trimming: 6 bases; J trimming: 3 bases; junction bases outside the gene matches: 14. Germline CDR1 SGHVS, CDR2 FNYEAQ. The CDR3 loop is CASSDGTGQGSYYGYTF. CDR3 sequence (DNA): TGTGCCAGCAGTGACGGCACGGGACAGGGAAGTTACTATGGCTACACCTTC. The full variable domain, completed using reference TRBV7-6 and TRBJ1-2, is GAGVSQSPRYKVTKRGQDVALRCDPISGHVSLYWYRQALGQGPEFLTYFNYEAQQDKSGLPNDRFSAERPEGSISTLTIQRTEQRDSAMYRCASSDGTGQGSYYGYTFGSGTRLTVV.